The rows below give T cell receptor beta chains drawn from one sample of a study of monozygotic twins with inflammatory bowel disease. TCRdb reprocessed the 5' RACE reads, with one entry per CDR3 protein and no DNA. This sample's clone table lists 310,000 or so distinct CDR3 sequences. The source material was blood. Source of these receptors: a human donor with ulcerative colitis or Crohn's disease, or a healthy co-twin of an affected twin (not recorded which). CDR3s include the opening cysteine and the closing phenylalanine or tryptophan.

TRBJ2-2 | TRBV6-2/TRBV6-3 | CASSWGSITGELFF
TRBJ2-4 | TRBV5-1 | CASSLEGGKNIQYF
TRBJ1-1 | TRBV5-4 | CASSLGGAGAGEAFF
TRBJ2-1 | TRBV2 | CASSRGSSYNEQFF
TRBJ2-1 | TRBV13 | CASRHGARDRRTNEQFF
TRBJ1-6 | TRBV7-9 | CASSVTYSHNSPLHF
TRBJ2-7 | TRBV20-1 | CSARREYDYEQYF
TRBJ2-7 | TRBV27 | CASSFQGRASGSEQYF
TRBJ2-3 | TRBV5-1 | CASRAVTSTDTQYF
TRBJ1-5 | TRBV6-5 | CASSYGGGNQPQHF
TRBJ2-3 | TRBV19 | CASSPILAGGMDTQYF
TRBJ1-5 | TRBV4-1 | CASSQEGRVNQPQHF
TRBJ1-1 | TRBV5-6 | CASSSQTGVAGTEAFF
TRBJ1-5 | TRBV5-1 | CASSLGGQGINQPQHF
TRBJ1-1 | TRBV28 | CASSPRGSLTREAFF
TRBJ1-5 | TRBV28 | CASSWDRNSNQPQHF
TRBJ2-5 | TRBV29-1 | CSVGKTTGAGETQYF
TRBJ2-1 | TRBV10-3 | CAISGWDNEQFF
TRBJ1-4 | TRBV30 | CAWPIENGDEKLFF
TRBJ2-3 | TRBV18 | CASLTGGTDTQYF
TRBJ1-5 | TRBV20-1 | CSARDGLGASGQPQHF
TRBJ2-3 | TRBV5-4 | CASSTSSDTQYF
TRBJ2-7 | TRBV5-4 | CASSTPGQGSLIEQYF
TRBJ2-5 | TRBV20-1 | CSAPGRASGETQYF
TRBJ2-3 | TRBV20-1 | CSARDDQRMTDTQYF
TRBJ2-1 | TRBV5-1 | CASSPTGGQGYNEQFF
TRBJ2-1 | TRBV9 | CASSPSPSTGHEQFF
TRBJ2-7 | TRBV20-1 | CSARGLAGRGLYF
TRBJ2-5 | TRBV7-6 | CASSSLAGGETQYF
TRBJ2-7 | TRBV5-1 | CASSSQGHYEQYF
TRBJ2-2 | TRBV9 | CASSEGLAGVGTGELFF
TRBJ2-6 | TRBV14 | CASSHGLFAPSGGANVLTF
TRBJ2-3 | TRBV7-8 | CASSLMNLLGADTQYF
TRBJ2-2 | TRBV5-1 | CASSEPGQGITGELFF
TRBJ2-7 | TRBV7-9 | CASSQITGRPYEQYF
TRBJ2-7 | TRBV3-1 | CASSQAAPASGIWYEQYF
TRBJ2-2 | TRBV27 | CAREGGQGARTGELFF
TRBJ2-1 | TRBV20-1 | CSARTMKEQFF
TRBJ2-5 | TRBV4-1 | CASSQVQRGETQYF
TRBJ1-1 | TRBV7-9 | CASSSQGARTEAFF
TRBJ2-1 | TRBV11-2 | CASSRGELGRDRNEQFF
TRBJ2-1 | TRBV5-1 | CASSLEVASGNEQFF
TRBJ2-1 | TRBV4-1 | CASSPEWLDREQFF
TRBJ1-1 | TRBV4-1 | CASSQEPDAAFF
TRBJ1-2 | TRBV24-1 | CATSDPTSADYGYTF
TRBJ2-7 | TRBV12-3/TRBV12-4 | CASRRYGTEKTYEQYF
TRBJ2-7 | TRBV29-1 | CSVEDLQGVEQYF
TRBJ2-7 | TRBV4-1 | CASSQLAGGNYEQYF
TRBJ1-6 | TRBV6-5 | CASSYSWLSSYNSPLHF
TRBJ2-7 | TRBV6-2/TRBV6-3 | CASSYGPYGSYEQYF
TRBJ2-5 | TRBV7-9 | CASSLPSIETQYF
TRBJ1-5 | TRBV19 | CASSPWTDQPQHF
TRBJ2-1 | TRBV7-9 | CASSPGLAGNNEQFF
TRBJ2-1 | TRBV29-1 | CSVWGQIYNEQFF
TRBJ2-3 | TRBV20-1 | CSAPGGGGWTDTQYF